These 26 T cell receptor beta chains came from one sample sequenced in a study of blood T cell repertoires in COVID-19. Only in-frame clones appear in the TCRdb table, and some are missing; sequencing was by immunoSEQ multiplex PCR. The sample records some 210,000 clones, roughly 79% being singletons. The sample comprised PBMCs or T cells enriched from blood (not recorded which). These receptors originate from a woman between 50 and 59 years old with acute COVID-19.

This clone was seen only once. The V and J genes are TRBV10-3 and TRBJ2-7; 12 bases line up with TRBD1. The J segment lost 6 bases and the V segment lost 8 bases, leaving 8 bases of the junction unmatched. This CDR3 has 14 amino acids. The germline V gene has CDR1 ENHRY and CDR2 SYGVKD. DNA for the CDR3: TGTGCCATCGGAACCGGGACAGGGGGCTCCGAGCAGTACTTC. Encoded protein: CAIGTGTGGSEQYF.

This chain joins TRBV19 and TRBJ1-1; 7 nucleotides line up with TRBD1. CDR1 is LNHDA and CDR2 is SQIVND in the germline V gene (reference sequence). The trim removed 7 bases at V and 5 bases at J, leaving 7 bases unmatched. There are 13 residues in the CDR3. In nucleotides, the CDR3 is TGTGCCAGTAACCAAAGACAGGGAACTGAAGCTTTCTTT. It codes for CASNQRQGTEAFF. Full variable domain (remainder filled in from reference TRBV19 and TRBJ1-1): DGGITQSPKYLFRKEGQNVTLSCEQNLNHDAMYWYRQDPGQGLRLIYYSQIVNDFQKGDIAEGYSVSREKKESFPLTVTSAQKNPTAFYLCASNQRQGTEAFFGQGTRLTVV.

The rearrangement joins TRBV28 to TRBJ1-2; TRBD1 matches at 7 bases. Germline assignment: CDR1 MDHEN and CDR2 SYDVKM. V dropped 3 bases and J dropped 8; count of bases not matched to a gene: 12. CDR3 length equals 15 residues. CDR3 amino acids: CASSLEGAGFRGYTF. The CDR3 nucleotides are TGTGCCAGCAGTTTGGAGGGGGCGGGTTTCAGGGGCTACACCTTC.

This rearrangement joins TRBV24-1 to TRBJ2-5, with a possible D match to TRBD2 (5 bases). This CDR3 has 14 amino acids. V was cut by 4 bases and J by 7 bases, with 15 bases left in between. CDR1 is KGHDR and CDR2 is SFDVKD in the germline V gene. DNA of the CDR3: TGTGCCACCAGTGACCCCGCCTCCCGGGGGACCCAGTACTTC. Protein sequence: CATSDPASRGTQYF.

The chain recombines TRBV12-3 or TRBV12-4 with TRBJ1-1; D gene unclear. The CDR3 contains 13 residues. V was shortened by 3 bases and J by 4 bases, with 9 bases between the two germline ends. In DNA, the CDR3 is TGTGCCAGCAGTTTTCAGGAAAGCACTGAAGCTTTCTTT. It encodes CASSFQESTEAFF.

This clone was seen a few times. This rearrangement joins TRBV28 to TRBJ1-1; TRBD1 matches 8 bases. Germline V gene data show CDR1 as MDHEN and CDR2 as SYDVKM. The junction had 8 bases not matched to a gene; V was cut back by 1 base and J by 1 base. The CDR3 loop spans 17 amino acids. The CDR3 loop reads CASSLSRLGTGNTEAFF. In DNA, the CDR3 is TGTGCCAGCAGTTTATCGAGACTCGGGACAGGGAACACTGAAGCTTTCTTT.

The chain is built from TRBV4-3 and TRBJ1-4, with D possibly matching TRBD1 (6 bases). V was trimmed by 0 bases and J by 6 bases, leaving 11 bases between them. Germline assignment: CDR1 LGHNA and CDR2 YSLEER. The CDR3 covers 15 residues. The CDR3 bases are TGCGCCAGCAGCCAAGAAACAGGGTGGGATGAAAAACTGTTTTTT. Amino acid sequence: CASSQETGWDEKLFF.

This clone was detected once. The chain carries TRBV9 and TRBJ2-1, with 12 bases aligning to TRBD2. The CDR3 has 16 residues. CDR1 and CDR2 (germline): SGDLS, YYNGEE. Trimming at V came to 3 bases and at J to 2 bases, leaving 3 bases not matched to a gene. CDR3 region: CASSALAGGAYNEQFF. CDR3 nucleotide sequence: TGTGCCAGCAGCGCCCTAGCGGGAGGGGCCTACAATGAGCAGTTCTTC.

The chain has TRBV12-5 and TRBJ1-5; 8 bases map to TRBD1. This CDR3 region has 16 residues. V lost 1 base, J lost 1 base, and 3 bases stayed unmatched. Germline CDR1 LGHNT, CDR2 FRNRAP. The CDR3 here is CASGLARQGSNQPQHF. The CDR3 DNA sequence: TGTGCTAGTGGTTTGGCCCGACAGGGGAGCAATCAGCCCCAGCATTTT.

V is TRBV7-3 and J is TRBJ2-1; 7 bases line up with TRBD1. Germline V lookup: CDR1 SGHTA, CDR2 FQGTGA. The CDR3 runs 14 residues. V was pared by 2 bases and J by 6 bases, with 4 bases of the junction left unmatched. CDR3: CASSLGAGGNEQFF. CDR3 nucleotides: TGTGCCAGCAGCTTAGGAGCAGGGGGCAATGAGCAGTTCTTC.

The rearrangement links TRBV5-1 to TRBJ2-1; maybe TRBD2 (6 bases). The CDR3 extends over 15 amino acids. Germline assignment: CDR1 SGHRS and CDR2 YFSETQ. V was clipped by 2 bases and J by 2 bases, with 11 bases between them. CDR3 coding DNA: TGCGCCAGCAGCTTAATAGCGGTAACCTACAATGAGCAGTTCTTC. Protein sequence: CASSLIAVTYNEQFF.

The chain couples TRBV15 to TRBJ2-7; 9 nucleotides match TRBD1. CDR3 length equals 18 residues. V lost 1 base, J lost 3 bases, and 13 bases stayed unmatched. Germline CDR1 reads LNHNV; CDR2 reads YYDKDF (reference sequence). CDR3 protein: CATSRAHGQGLGLYEQYF. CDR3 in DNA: TGTGCCACCAGCAGAGCCCATGGACAGGGGTTGGGGCTCTACGAGCAGTACTTC.

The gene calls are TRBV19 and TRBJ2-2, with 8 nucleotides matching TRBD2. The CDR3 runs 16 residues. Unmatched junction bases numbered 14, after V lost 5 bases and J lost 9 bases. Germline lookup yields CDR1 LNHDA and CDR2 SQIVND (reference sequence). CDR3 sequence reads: CASSYLGGLGGRELFF. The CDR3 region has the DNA TGTGCCAGTAGTTATCTGGGGGGACTAGGAGGCCGGGAGCTGTTTTTT. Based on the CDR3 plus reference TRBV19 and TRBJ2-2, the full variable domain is DGGITQSPKYLFRKEGQNVTLSCEQNLNHDAMYWYRQDPGQGLRLIYYSQIVNDFQKGDIAEGYSVSREKKESFPLTVTSAQKNPTAFYLCASSYLGGLGGRELFFGEGSRLTVL.

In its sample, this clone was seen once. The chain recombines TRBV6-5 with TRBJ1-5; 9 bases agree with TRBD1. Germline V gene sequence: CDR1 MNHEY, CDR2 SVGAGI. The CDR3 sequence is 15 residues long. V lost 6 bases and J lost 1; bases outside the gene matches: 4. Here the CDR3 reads CASRRQGGSNQPQHF. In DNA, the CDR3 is TGTGCCAGCAGGAGACAGGGGGGAAGCAATCAGCCCCAGCATTTT.

The CDR3 loop reads CASSLSPGRSYEQYF. Here the CDR3 DNA reads TGCGCCAGCAGCTTGAGCCCAGGGCGTTCCTACGAGCAGTACTTC. The chain is built from TRBV5-1 and TRBJ2-7, with TRBD1 as a possible D gene (5 bases). The V gene's germline CDR1 is SGHRS and CDR2 YFSETQ. Trimming took 1 base from V and 1 from J, leaving 12 bases between them. The CDR3 is 15 residues long.

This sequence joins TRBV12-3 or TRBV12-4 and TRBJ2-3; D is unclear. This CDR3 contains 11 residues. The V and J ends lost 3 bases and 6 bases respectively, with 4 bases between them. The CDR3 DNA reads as TGTGCCAGCAGTTTTCGGGATACGCAGTATTTT. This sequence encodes CASSFRDTQYF.

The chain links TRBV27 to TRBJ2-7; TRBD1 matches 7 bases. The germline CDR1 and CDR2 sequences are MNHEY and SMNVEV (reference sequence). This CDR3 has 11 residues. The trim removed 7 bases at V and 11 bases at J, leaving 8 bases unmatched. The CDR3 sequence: CASKSGQVKYF. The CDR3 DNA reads TGTGCCAGCAAATCCGGACAGGTAAAGTACTTC.

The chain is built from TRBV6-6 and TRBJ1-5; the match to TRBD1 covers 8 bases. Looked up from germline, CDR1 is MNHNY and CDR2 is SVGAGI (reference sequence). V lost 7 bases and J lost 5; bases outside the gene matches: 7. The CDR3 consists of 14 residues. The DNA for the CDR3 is TGTGCCAGCAACAAGGACAGGGCAGATCAGCCCCAGCATTTT. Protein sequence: CASNKDRADQPQHF.

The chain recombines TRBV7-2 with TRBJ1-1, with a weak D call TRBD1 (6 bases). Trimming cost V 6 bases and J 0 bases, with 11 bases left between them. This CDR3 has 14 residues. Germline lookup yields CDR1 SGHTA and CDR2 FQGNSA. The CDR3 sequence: CASSNQGLNTEAFF. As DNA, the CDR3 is TGTGCCAGCAGTAATCAGGGGCTGAACACTGAAGCTTTCTTT.

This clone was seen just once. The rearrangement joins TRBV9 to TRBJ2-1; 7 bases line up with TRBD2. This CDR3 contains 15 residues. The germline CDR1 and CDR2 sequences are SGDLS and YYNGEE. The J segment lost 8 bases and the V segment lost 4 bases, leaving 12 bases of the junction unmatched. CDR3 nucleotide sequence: TGTGCCAGCAGCACAAAAGGCGGGAGTGGTTATGAGCAGTTCTTC. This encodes CASSTKGGSGYEQFF. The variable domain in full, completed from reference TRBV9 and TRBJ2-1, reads DSGVTQTPKHLITATGQRVTLRCSPRSGDLSVYWYQQSLDQGLQFLIQYYNGEERAKGNILERFSAQQFPDLHSELNLSSLELGDSALYFCASSTKGGSGYEQFFGPGTRLTVL.

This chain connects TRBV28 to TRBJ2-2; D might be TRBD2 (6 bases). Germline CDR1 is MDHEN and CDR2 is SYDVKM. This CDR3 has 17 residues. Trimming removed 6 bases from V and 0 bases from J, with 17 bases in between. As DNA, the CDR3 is TGTGCCAGCAGCCATGGCGGGGCTCTCGCGAACACCGGGGAGCTGTTTTTT. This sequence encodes CASSHGGALANTGELFF.

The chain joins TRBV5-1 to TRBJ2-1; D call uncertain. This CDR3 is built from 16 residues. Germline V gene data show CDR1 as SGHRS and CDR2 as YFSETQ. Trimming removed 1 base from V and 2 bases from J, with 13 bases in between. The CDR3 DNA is TGCGCCAGCAGCTTGTCGCCCGATCCTACCTACAATGAGCAGTTCTTC. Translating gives CASSLSPDPTYNEQFF.

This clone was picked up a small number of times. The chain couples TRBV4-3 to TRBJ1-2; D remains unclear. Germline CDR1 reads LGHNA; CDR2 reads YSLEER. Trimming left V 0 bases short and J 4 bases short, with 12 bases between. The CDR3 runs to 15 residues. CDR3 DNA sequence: TGCGCCAGCAGCCAAGATCCCGAGGGAACCTATGGCTACACCTTC. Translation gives CASSQDPEGTYGYTF.

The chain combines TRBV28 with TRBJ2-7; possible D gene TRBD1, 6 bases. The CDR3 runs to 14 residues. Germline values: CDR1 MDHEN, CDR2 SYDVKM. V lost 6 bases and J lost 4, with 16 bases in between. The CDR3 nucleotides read TGTGCCAGCAGCTCCGGGACACAAGTTTACGAGCAGTACTTC. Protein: CASSSGTQVYEQYF.

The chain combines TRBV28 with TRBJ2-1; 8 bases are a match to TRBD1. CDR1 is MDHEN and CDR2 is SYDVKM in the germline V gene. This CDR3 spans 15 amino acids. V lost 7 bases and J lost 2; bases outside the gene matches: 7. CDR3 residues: CASNPGQATYNEQFF. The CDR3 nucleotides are TGTGCCAGCAACCCGGGACAGGCGACCTACAATGAGCAGTTCTTC. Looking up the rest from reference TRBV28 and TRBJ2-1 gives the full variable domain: DVKVTQSSRYLVKRTGEKVFLECVQDMDHENMFWYRQDPGLGLRLIYFSYDVKMKEKGDIPEGYSVSREKKERFSLILESASTNQTSMYLCASNPGQATYNEQFFGPGTRLTVL.

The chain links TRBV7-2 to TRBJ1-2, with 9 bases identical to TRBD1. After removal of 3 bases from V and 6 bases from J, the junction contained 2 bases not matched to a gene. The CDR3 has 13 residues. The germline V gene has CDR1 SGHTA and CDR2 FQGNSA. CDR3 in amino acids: CASSFGTGNGYTF. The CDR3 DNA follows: TGTGCCAGCAGCTTTGGGACAGGGAATGGCTACACCTTC.